These 10 T cell receptor beta chains were all obtained from the same sample, sequenced in a study of post-analysis software for immune sequencing data. Study-level findings and limits: When patients were compared with controls, 4 or 5 TRBV segments were more frequent, TRBV5-6, TRBV5-1 and TRBV20-1 among them.

These receptors' targets are unknown. Unique molecular identifiers were built into the TCR beta cDNA libraries. TCRdb independently ran MiXCR on the PCR reads; one entry per CDR3 protein. The data hold 820,000 or so distinct CDR3 sequences, with about 50% observed a single time. The specimen sequenced was blood. These receptors all come from a girl aged 10 to 17 with multiple sclerosis.

The genes are TRBV13 and TRBJ2-7; 7 bases agree with TRBD2. The V and J ends lost 1 base and 0 bases, in that order; junction bases with no gene match: 6. The CDR3 consists of 16 residues. The germline V gene encodes CDR1 PRHDT and CDR2 FYEKMQ (reference sequence). CDR3 nucleotides: TGTGCCAGCAGCTTAGAGCGGGGCGGAAGCTCCTACGAGCAGTACTTC. This gives the protein CASSLERGGSSYEQYF.

There are a few counts of this clonotype. The chain recombines TRBV12-3 or TRBV12-4 with TRBJ2-5; TRBD2 might be the D (6 bases). Trimming cost V 4 bases and J 3 bases, with 15 bases left between them. This CDR3 region has 15 residues. CDR3 residues: CASSWAGRGKETQYF. The DNA of the CDR3 is TGTGCCAGCAGTTGGGCGGGCCGGGGGAAAGAGACCCAGTACTTC.

The chain employs TRBV7-3 and TRBJ1-1; D ambiguous. This CDR3 is built from 13 residues. The germline CDR1 and CDR2 sequences are SGHTA and FQGTGA. V was clipped by 5 bases and J by 3 bases, with 10 bases between them. The CDR3 DNA follows: TGTGCCAGCAGCGCCAGACGGGACACTGAAGCTTTCTTT. Encoded protein: CASSARRDTEAFF. Using reference TRBV7-3 and TRBJ1-1 for the parts outside the CDR3, the full variable domain is GAGVSQTPSNKVTEKGKYVELRCDPISGHTALYWYRQSLGQGPEFLIYFQGTGAADDSGLPNDRFFAVRPEGSVSTLKIQRTERGDSAVYLCASSARRDTEAFFGQGTRLTVV.

The rearrangement links TRBV6-1 to TRBJ2-4; TRBD1 aligns across 12 bases. Germline V gene lookup returns CDR1 MNHNS and CDR2 SASEGT. This CDR3 comprises 15 residues. Germline trimming cut 8 bases from V and 13 bases from J; bases unmatched to any gene: 15. The CDR3 here is CASPGQGASAWEQYF. The CDR3 nucleotides are TGTGCCAGCCCGGGACAGGGGGCATCAGCGTGGGAGCAGTACTTC.

Only a few counts were recorded for this clonotype. The chain links TRBV6-5 to TRBJ2-3; 7 positions match TRBD1. The CDR3 runs 13 residues. Germline V lookup: CDR1 MNHEY, CDR2 SVGAGI. Trimming removed 1 base from V and 9 bases from J; junction bases left unmatched: 4. DNA of the CDR3: TGTGCCAGCAGTTACTACGAGACAGGGACGCAGTATTTT. It is translated as CASSYYETGTQYF.

This chain links TRBV11-2 with TRBJ2-1, with D perhaps TRBD1 or TRBD2 (6 bases each). In germline, CDR1 is SGHAT, CDR2 FQNNGV. Trimming took 9 bases from V and 0 from J, leaving 18 bases between them. CDR3 length: 16 residues. CDR3 DNA sequence: TGTGCCAGGGGGGGCGCAACCACTAGCTCCTACAATGAGCAGTTCTTC. Encoded protein: CARGGATTSSYNEQFF.

The CDR3 nucleotides read TGTGCCAGCAGTTACCGGGAAGCCTCCTACGAGCAGTACTTC. It is translated as CASSYREASYEQYF. V usage is TRBV6-6 and J usage is TRBJ2-4, with TRBD2 as a possible D gene (5 bases). The end of the DNA fits TRBJ2-7 better, so the J call may be wrong. The V gene's germline CDR1 is MNHNY and CDR2 SVGAGI (reference sequence). The CDR3 runs to 14 residues.

V and J are TRBV20-1 and TRBJ2-3; 9 bases match TRBD2. Germline V gene sequence: CDR1 DFQATT, CDR2 SNEGSKA (reference sequence). J was trimmed by 7 bases and V by 7 bases; bases with no gene match: 12. The CDR3 sequence is 14 residues long. The CDR3 loop is CSVDLAGLENTQYF. The CDR3 nucleotides read TGCAGTGTCGATCTAGCGGGGTTGGAGAATACGCAGTATTTT.

The chain couples TRBV5-1 to TRBJ2-7, with TRBD2 identical over 10 bases. The CDR3 has 16 residues. The germline CDR1 and CDR2 sequences are SGHRS and YFSETQ. The J segment lost 3 bases and the V segment lost 0 bases, leaving 6 bases of the junction unmatched. CDR3 nucleotides: TGCGCCAGCAGCTTGGCCGGGGCTAGCGGGAGCTACGAGCAGTACTTC. Its translation: CASSLAGASGSYEQYF.

There are a few counts of this clonotype. The chain joins TRBV6-2 or TRBV6-3 to TRBJ1-2; TRBD1 aligns across 7 bases. This CDR3 is 13 amino acids long. Germline assignment: CDR1 MNHEY and CDR2 SVGEGT. After removal of 7 bases from V and 4 bases from J, the junction contained 6 bases not matched to a gene. CDR3 loop: CASTRQGSYGYTF. The CDR3 nucleotides read TGTGCCAGCACAAGACAGGGATCCTATGGCTACACCTTC.